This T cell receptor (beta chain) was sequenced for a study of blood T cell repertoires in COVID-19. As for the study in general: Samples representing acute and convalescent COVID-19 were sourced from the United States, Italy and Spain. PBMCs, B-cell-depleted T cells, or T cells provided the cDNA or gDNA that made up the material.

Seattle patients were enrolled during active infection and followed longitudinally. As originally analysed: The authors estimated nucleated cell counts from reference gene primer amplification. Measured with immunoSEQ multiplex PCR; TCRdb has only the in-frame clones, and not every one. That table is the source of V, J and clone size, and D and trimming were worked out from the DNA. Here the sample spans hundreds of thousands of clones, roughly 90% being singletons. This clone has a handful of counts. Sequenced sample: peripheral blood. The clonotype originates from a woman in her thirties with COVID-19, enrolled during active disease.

The CDR3 region is CASSLDRLGANSPLHF. For the CDR3, the DNA is TGTGCCAGCAGCTTAGACAGGCTAGGGGCTAATTCACCCCTCCACTTT. This chain uses TRBV7-2 with TRBJ1-6; perhaps TRBD1 as D (5 bases). The V end lost 1 base, the J end lost 6 bases, and 13 bases lay between the germline ends. Germline V gives CDR1 SGHTA, CDR2 FQGNSA. The CDR3 has 16 amino acids.